This T cell receptor beta chain was obtained from a study of cytomegalovirus exposure and HLA in healthy donors. Notes on the study in general: Productive status was seen about 90% or about 30% of the time for most TCR beta V segments in an earlier analysis. When a later analysis was performed, an Asian-associated ancestry cluster reportedly had fewer N-insertions than the roughly 670-donor mean.

This PCR relied on a set of 60 Vbeta primers and 13 Jbeta primers. Libraries were prepared by immunoSEQ multiplex PCR; TCRdb keeps only in-frame clonotypes and omits some of them. Of some 240,000 clones listed, roughly 91% are singletons. Comment on this clone: Its antigen is not known.

The donors gave bone marrow, and they were healthy. Material for sequencing was PBMCs. This TCR was recovered from a girl between 2 and 10 years old in good health and CMV-seronegative.

The CDR3 reads CAWTGLDAGGYSGANVLTF. CDR3 DNA sequence: TGTGCCTGGACCGGACTCGACGCGGGGGGTTACTCTGGGGCCAACGTCCTGACTTTC. The chain carries TRBV30 and TRBJ2-6, with 8 nucleotides matching TRBD2. The V segment lost 4 bases and the J segment 0 bases; nucleotides outside the gene matches: 14. The CDR3 has 19 amino acids. Looked up from germline, CDR1 is GTSNPN and CDR2 is SVGIG (reference sequence).